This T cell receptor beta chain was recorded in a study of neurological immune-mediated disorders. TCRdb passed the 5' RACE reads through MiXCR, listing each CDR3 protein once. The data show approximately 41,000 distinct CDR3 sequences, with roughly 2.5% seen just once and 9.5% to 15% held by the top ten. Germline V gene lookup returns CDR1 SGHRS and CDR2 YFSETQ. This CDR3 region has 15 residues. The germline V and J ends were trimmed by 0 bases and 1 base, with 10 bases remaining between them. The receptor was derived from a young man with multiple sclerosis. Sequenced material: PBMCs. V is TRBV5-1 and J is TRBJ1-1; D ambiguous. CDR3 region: CASSLGGEENTEAFF. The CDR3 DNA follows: TGCGCCAGCAGCTTGGGGGGAGAGGAGAACACTGAAGCTTTCTTT. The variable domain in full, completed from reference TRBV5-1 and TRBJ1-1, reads KAGVTQTPRYLIKTRGQQVTLSCSPISGHRSVSWYQQTPGQGLQFLFEYFSETQRNKGNFPGRFSGRQFSNSRSEMNVSTLELGDSALYLCASSLGGEENTEAFFGQGTRLTVV.